The 5 T cell receptor beta chains below all came from one sample that was sequenced in a study of blood T cell repertoires in COVID-19. The assay was immunoSEQ multiplex PCR, and TCRdb's table has in-frame clones only and misses some. This table holds around 480,000 clones, approximately 86% found once. The specimen was PBMCs or T cells enriched from blood (not recorded which). These TCRs come from a woman aged 18-29 years who had recovered from COVID-19.

The chain recombines TRBV2 with TRBJ2-1, with 9 positions matching TRBD2. CDR1 is SNHLY and CDR2 is FYNNEI in the germline V gene. The CDR3 extends over 17 amino acids. V dropped 8 bases and J dropped 0; count of bases not matched to a gene: 11. CDR3 DNA sequence: TGTGCCAGCTACTTGACTAGCGGCGAGATCTCCTACAATGAGCAGTTCTTC. Translated, it gives CASYLTSGEISYNEQFF.

The rearrangement links TRBV9 to TRBJ2-5; 14 positions match TRBD2. Germline V CDR1 and CDR2: SGDLS, YYNGEE. The CDR3 runs to 16 residues. The J segment lost 5 bases and the V segment lost 4 bases, leaving 7 bases of the junction unmatched. Here the CDR3 reads CASSLGTSGGGETQYF. Here the CDR3 DNA reads TGTGCCAGCAGCCTCGGGACTAGCGGGGGCGGGGAGACCCAGTACTTC.

The V call is TRBV28, the J call TRBJ2-7; 10 bases agree with TRBD1. Per germline, CDR1 MDHEN and CDR2 SYDVKM. CDR3 length: 12 amino acids. With 9 bases clipped from V and 4 bases from J, the junction kept 3 bases outside the gene matches. The CDR3 protein is CARTGGAYEQYF. The CDR3 DNA sequence: TGTGCCAGGACAGGGGGCGCGTACGAGCAGTACTTC.

The chain carries TRBV19 and TRBJ1-1; D remains unclear. The CDR3 contains 15 residues. Trimming stripped 0 bases from V and 4 bases from J, with 12 bases between. The germline V gene encodes CDR1 LNHDA and CDR2 SQIVND (reference sequence). The CDR3 nucleotides are TGTGCCAGTAGTATAGAGGAGGCCGTGGTCACTGAAGCTTTCTTT. As protein: CASSIEEAVVTEAFF.

The chain couples TRBV23-1 to TRBJ2-3, with D possibly matching TRBD2 (6 bases). TRBV23-1 is an ORF; its function is uncertain. CDR3 size: 15 residues. V lost 1 base and J lost 1, with 9 bases in between. The CDR3 bases are TGCGCCAGCAGTCAATGGGACTTTCGCACAGATACGCAGTATTTT. This sequence encodes CASSQWDFRTDTQYF.